Below, one T cell receptor (beta chain) is given with its context. Its antigen is not identified. The V end lost 6 bases, the J end lost 4 bases, and 13 bases lay between the germline ends. The CDR3 extends over 13 amino acids. A single record per CDR3 protein comes from TCRdb applying MiXCR to the RT-PCR reads. The data hold hundreds of thousands of distinct CDR3 sequences, with approximately 14% observed a single time. This record comes from a study of response to subunit inactivated influenza vaccine. Whole-study results and caveats: The authors suggested that few new T cells are recruited per seasonal influenza vaccination.

The sequence was obtained from a man in his forties or fifties who received an inactivated influenza vaccine. V gene TRBV12-3 or TRBV12-4 combines with J gene TRBJ2-7; perhaps TRBD1 as D (5 bases). The sequenced sample was PBMCs from blood, obtained about 14 days before vaccination. CDR3 amino acids: CASRGRVGYEQYF. The CDR3, as DNA: TGTGCCAGCAGGGGCAGGGTGGGTTACGAGCAGTACTTC.